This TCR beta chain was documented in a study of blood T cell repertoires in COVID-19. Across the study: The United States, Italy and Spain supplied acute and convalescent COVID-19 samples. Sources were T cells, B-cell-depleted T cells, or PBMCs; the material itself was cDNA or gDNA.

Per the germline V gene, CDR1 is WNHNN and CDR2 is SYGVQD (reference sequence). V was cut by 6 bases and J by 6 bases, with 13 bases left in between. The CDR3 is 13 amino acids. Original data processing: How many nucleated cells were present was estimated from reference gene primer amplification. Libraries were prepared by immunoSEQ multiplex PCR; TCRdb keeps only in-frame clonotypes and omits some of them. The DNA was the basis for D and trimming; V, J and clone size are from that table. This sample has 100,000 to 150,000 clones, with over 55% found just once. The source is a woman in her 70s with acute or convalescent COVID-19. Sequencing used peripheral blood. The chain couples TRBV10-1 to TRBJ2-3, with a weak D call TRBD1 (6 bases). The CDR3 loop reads CASSSTGLDTQYF. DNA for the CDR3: TGCGCCAGCAGCTCAACAGGGCTCGATACGCAGTATTTT.